The source of this T cell receptor (beta chain) is a study of blood T cells in healthy people across ages. A sample-barcoded 5' primer and a J-beta primer mix were used in a second PCR of roughly 6 to 11 cycles. From the 5' RACE reads, TCRdb called clonotypes with MiXCR, one entry per CDR3 protein. This sample has about 1.8 million distinct CDR3 sequences; around 50% occur once, and the top ten carry around 2.1%. The CDR3 length is 14 residues. Trimming removed 6 bases at V and 1 base at J, with 12 bases between. Germline CDR1 reads MNHNY; CDR2 reads SVGAGI (reference sequence). J is TRBJ2-5 and V is TRBV6-6; either TRBD1 or TRBD2 may supply D (5 bases each). The sample taken for sequencing was blood. The clonotype was recovered from a woman in her forties in good health. The CDR3 reads CASSHAGTQETQYF. The CDR3 DNA reads as TGTGCCAGCAGCCATGCAGGGACCCAAGAGACCCAGTACTTC.